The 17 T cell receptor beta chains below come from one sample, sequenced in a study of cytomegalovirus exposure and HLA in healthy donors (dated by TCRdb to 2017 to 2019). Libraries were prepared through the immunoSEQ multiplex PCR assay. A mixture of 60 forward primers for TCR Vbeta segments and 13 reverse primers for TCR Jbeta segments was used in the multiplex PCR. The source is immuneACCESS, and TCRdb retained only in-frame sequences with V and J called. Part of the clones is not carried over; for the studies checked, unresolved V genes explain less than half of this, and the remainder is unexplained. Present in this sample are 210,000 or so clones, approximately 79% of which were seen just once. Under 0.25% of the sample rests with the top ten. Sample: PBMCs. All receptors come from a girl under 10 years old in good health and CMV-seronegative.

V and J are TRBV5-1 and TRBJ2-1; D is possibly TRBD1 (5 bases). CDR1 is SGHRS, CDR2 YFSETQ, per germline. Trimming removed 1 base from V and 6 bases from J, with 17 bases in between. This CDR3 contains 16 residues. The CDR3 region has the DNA TGCGCCAGCAGCTTGATTGGAACAGGAGTCCCCAATGAGCAGTTCTTC. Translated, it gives CASSLIGTGVPNEQFF.

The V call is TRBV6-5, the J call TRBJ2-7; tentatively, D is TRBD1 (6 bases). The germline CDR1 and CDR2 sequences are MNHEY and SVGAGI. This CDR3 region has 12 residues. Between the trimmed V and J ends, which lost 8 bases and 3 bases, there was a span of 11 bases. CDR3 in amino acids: CASGKGDYEQYF. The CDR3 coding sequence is TGTGCCAGCGGGAAGGGGGACTACGAGCAGTACTTC.

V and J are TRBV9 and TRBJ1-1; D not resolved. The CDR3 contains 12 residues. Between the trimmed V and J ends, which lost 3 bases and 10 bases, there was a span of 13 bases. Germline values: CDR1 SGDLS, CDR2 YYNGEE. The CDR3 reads CASSASEGGAFF. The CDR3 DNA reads TGTGCCAGCAGCGCGAGCGAGGGTGGAGCTTTCTTT.

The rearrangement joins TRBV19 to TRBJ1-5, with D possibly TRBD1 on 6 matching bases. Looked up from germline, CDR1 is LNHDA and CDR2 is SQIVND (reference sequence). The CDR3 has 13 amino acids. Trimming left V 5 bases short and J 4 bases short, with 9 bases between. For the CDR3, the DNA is TGTGCCAGTAGTGTGACAGGAAATCAGCCCCAGCATTTT. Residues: CASSVTGNQPQHF. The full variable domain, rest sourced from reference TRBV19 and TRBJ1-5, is DGGITQSPKYLFRKEGQNVTLSCEQNLNHDAMYWYRQDPGQGLRLIYYSQIVNDFQKGDIAEGYSVSREKKESFPLTVTSAQKNPTAFYLCASSVTGNQPQHFGDGTRLSIL.

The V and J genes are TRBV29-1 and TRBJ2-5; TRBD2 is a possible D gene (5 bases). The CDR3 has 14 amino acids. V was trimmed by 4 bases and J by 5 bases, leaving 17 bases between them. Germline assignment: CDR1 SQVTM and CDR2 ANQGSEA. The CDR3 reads CSVVPVEGYETQYF. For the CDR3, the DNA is TGCAGCGTTGTTCCCGTCGAGGGTTACGAGACCCAGTACTTC.

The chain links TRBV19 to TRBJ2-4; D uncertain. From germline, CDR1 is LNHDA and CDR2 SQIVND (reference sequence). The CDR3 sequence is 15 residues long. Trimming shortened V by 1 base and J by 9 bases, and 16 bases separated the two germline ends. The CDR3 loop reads CASSIVGPQVTIQYF. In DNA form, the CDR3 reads TGTGCCAGTAGTATAGTTGGGCCGCAGGTCACCATTCAGTACTTC.

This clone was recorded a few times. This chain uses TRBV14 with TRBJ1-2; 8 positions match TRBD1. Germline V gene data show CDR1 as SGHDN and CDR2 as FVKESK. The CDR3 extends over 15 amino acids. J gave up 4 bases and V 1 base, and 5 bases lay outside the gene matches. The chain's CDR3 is CASSQAGTGAYGYTF. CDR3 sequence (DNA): TGTGCCAGCAGCCAAGCGGGGACAGGCGCCTATGGCTACACCTTC. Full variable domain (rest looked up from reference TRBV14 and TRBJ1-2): EAGVTQFPSHSVIEKGQTVTLRCDPISGHDNLYWYRRVMGKEIKFLLHFVKESKQDESGMPNNRFLAERTGGTYSTLKVQPAELEDSGVYFCASSQAGTGAYGYTFGSGTRLTVV.

Written as DNA, the CDR3 is TGTGCCAGTCGCCCCCCCTATGGCGGACTTTCACCCCTCCACTTT. Its translation is CASRPPYGGLSPLHF. The V call is TRBV19, the J call TRBJ1-6; D remains ambiguous. The CDR3 loop spans 15 amino acids. V was cut by 8 bases and J by 9 bases, with 20 bases left in between. The V gene's germline CDR1 is LNHDA and CDR2 SQIVND (reference sequence).

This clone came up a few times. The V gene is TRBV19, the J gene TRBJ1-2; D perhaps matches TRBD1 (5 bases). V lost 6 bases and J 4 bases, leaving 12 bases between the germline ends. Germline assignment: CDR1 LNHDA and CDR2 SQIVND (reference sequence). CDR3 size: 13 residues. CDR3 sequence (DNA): TGTGCCAGTAGGAAGACAGAGATCTATGGCTACACCTTC. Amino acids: CASRKTEIYGYTF.

The CDR3 region has the DNA TGCGCCAGCAGCCAAGCAGTACTAGCCAACGAGCAGTACTTC. Residues: CASSQAVLANEQYF. The rearrangement uses TRBV4-1 and TRBJ2-7, with a possible D match to TRBD2 (6 bases). The CDR3 has 14 amino acids. V was clipped by 1 base and J by 5 bases, with 12 bases between them. Germline V gene sequence: CDR1 MGHRA, CDR2 YSYEKL.

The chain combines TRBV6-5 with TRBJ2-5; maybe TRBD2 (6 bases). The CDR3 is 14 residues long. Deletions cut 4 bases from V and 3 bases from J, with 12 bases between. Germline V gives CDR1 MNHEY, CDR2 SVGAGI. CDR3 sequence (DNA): TGTGCCAGCAGTTCGATAGCGGTAAAAGAGACCCAGTACTTC. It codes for CASSSIAVKETQYF.

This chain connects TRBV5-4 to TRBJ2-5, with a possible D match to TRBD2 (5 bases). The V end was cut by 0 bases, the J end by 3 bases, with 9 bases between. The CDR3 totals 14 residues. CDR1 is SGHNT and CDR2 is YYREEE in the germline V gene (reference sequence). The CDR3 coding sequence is TGTGCCAGCAGCTTGGCAATGAGGGAAGAGACCCAGTACTTC. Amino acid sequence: CASSLAMREETQYF. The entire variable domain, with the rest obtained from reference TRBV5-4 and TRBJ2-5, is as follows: ETGVTQSPTHLIKTRGQQVTLRCSSQSGHNTVSWYQQALGQGPQFIFQYYREEENGRGNFPPRFSGLQFPNYSSELNVNALELDDSALYLCASSLAMREETQYFGPGTRLLVL.

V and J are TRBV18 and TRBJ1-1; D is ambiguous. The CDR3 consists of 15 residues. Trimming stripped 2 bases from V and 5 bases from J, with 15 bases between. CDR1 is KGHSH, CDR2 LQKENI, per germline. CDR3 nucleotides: TGTGCCAGCTCACCAAGGTCGGGAATTTTGACTGAAGCTTTCTTT. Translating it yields CASSPRSGILTEAFF. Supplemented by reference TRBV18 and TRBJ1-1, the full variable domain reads NAGVMQNPRHLVRRRGQEARLRCSPMKGHSHVYWYRQLPEEGLKFMVYLQKENIIDESGMPKERFSAEFPKEGPSILRIQQVVRGDSAAYFCASSPRSGILTEAFFGQGTRLTVV.

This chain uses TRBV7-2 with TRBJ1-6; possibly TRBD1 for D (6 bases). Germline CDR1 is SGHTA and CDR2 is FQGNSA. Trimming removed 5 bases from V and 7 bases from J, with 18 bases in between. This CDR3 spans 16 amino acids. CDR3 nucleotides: TGTGCCAGCAGCCAAAAGTTTCGACAGGCGAATTCACCCCTCCACTTT. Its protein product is CASSQKFRQANSPLHF. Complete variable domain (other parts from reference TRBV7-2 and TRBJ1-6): GAGVSQSPSNKVTEKGKDVELRCDPISGHTALYWYRQSLGQGLEFLIYFQGNSAPDKSGLPSDRFSAERTGGSVSTLTIQRTQQEDSAVYLCASSQKFRQANSPLHFGNGTRLTVT.

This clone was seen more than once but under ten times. The CDR3 DNA is TGTGCCAGCAGTTCTCAGGGGTTGGCTAATGAAAAACTGTTTTTT. Protein product: CASSSQGLANEKLFF. The rearrangement links TRBV6-6 to TRBJ1-4; maybe TRBD1 (6 bases). Germline V gene data show CDR1 as MNHNY and CDR2 as SVGAGI (reference sequence). CDR3 length: 15 amino acids. Trimming took 4 bases from V and 3 from J, leaving 12 bases between them.

The CDR3 DNA reads as TGTGCCAGCAGTCCCGGGACACCCTCTAATCAGCCCCAGCATTTT. Translating gives CASSPGTPSNQPQHF. The chain combines TRBV6-6 with TRBJ1-5; D is perhaps TRBD1 (6 bases). The V end lost 5 bases, the J end lost 4 bases, and 15 bases lay between the germline ends. Germline CDR1 MNHNY, CDR2 SVGAGI (reference sequence). This CDR3 has 15 residues.

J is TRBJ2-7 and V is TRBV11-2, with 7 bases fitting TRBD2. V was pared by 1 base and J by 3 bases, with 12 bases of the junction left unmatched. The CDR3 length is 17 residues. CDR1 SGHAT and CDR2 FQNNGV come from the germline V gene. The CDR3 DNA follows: TGTGCCAGCAGCTTAGCGGGAGCGGGGCCTCGGGTCTACGAGCAGTACTTC. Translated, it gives CASSLAGAGPRVYEQYF.